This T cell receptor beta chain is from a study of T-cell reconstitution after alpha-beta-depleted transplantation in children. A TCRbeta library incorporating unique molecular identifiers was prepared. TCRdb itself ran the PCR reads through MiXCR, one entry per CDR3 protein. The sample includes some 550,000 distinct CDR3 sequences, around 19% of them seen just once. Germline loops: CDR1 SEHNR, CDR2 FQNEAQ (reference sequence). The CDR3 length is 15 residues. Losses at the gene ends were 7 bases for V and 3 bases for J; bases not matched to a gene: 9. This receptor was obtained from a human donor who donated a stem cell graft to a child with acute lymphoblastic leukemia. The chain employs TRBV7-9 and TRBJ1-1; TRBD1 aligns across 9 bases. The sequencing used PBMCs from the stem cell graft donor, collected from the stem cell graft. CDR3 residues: CASNLGQGTHTEAFF. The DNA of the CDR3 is TGTGCCAGCAACCTAGGACAGGGGACGCACACTGAAGCTTTCTTT. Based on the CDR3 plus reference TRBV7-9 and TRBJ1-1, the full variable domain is DTGVSQNPRHKITKRGQNVTFRCDPISEHNRLYWYRQTLGQGPEFLTYFQNEAQLEKSRLLSDRFSAERPKGSFSTLEIQRTEQGDSAMYLCASNLGQGTHTEAFFGQGTRLTVV.